This passage covers 16 T cell receptor beta chains from one sample sequenced in a study of blood T cells in healthy people across ages. A sample-barcoded 5' primer and a J-beta primer mix were used in a second PCR of roughly 7 to 11 cycles. MiXCR was run by TCRdb on the 5' RACE reads, yielding one entry per CDR3 protein. There are about 970,000 distinct CDR3 sequences in the sample; roughly 51% occur only once, and 20% to 25% lies in the top ten. The specimen was blood. The origin of the receptors is a woman aged 55-69 years in good health.

This clonotype was seen a handful of times. The rearrangement links TRBV20-1 to TRBJ2-7; possibly TRBD1 for D (6 bases). With the DNA end fitting TRBJ2-5 better, the J assignment may be wrong. The CDR3 runs 14 residues. Looked up from germline, CDR1 is DFQATT and CDR2 is SNEGSKA (reference sequence). Here the CDR3 DNA reads TGCAGTGCTCCTGCTACAGGGCGAAGGGAGACCCAGTACTTC. Residues: CSAPATGRRETQYF.

V gene TRBV20-1 combines with J gene TRBJ2-4; D gene unclear. This CDR3 spans 12 amino acids. CDR1 DFQATT and CDR2 SNEGSKA come from the germline V gene (reference sequence). The CDR3 DNA is TGCAGCCAAGTCTTTTCCCCCGAAACCCAGTACTTC. Residues: CSQVFSPETQYF.

The CDR3 nucleotides are TGTGCCAGCAGGGGGGTAACTAATCAGCCCCAGCATTTT. As protein: CASRGVTNQPQHF. The V and J genes are TRBV7-9 and TRBJ1-5; a possible D gene is TRBD1 (5 bases). Germline V CDR1 and CDR2: SEHNR, FQNEAQ (reference sequence). This CDR3 has 13 residues. Trimming removed 6 bases at V and 4 bases at J, with 10 bases between.

This clonotype was detected once. The rearrangement links TRBV19 to TRBJ2-7; D unresolved. CDR1 LNHDA and CDR2 SQIVND come from the germline V gene (reference sequence). There are 15 residues in the CDR3. Between the trimmed V and J ends, which lost 2 bases and 0 bases, there was a span of 11 bases. Here the CDR3 reads CASSIRAGSSYEQYF. The DNA of the CDR3 is TGTGCCAGTAGTATACGGGCAGGCAGCTCCTACGAGCAGTACTTC.

This clonotype has just a few counts. The chain carries TRBV12-3 or TRBV12-4 and TRBJ2-5; 12 bases are a match to TRBD2. After removal of 7 bases from V and 4 bases from J, the junction contained 1 base not matched to a gene. The CDR3 totals 13 residues. The CDR3 is CASTGLAGETQYF. The CDR3 nucleotides are TGTGCCAGCACGGGACTAGCGGGAGAGACCCAGTACTTC.

The V call is TRBV29-1, the J call TRBJ2-5; a weak D match, TRBD2 (5 bases). The V gene's germline CDR1 is SQVTM and CDR2 ANQGSEA. V was pared by 5 bases and J by 3 bases, with 13 bases between. The CDR3 covers 13 residues. The CDR3 DNA reads as TGCAGCGTTCGGACTGGCGGCGAAGAGACCCAGTACTTC. This encodes CSVRTGGEETQYF.

This rearrangement joins TRBV5-1 to TRBJ2-2; no clear D gene. The V end lost 1 base, the J end lost 6 bases, and 13 bases lay between the germline ends. Per the germline V gene, CDR1 is SGHRS and CDR2 is YFSETQ. The CDR3 length is 15 residues. CDR3 sequence (DNA): TGCGCCAGCAGCTTGACCCCTCAGACGTCCGGGGAGCTGTTTTTT. This sequence encodes CASSLTPQTSGELFF. Based on the CDR3 plus reference TRBV5-1 and TRBJ2-2, the full variable domain is KAGVTQTPRYLIKTRGQQVTLSCSPISGHRSVSWYQQTPGQGLQFLFEYFSETQRNKGNFPGRFSGRQFSNSRSEMNVSTLELGDSALYLCASSLTPQTSGELFFGEGSRLTVL.

This clonotype was counted a few times. The rearrangement links TRBV9 to TRBJ2-1; D unresolved. This CDR3 is built from 12 residues. V shed 4 bases and J shed 10 bases, with 12 bases lying between them. Germline V lookup: CDR1 SGDLS, CDR2 YYNGEE. The CDR3 reads CASSNKGGEQFF. The CDR3 bases are TGTGCCAGCAGCAATAAAGGTGGCGAGCAGTTCTTC.

This clonotype has only a few counts. DNA of the CDR3: TGCAGTGCTGGGAAGGGAGCCTACGAGCAGTACTTC. It codes for CSAGKGAYEQYF. The gene calls are TRBV20-1 and TRBJ2-7; D possibly corresponds to TRBD2 (5 bases). This CDR3 is built from 12 residues. V was clipped by 5 bases and J by 2 bases, with 10 bases between them. Germline CDR1 is DFQATT and CDR2 is SNEGSKA (reference sequence).

V is TRBV5-1 and J is TRBJ1-4; 8 nucleotides agree with TRBD1. The CDR3 is made up of 16 amino acids. V gave up 0 bases and J gave up 5 bases; unmatched junction bases: 6. The V gene's germline CDR1 is SGHRS and CDR2 YFSETQ. CDR3 in amino acids: CASSLVAGGKNEKLFF. The CDR3 DNA reads TGCGCCAGCAGCTTGGTCGCAGGGGGCAAGAATGAAAAACTGTTTTTT.

This clonotype has a handful of counts. V and J are TRBV27 and TRBJ2-3; 9 bases are shared with TRBD2. Germline V gene data show CDR1 as MNHEY and CDR2 as SMNVEV (reference sequence). Trimming at V came to 3 bases and at J to 4 bases, leaving 5 bases not matched to a gene. The CDR3 is 15 amino acids. The CDR3 coding sequence is TGTGCCAGCAGTTTGGGGGCGGGGGGGGCAGATACGCAGTATTTT. Protein sequence: CASSLGAGGADTQYF.

V usage is TRBV30 and J usage is TRBJ1-2, with a possible D match to TRBD1 (5 bases). CDR3 length: 12 residues. In germline, CDR1 is GTSNPN, CDR2 SVGIG (reference sequence). CDR3 region: CTGNQGSYGYTF. The CDR3 DNA follows: TGTACCGGGAACCAGGGTTCCTATGGCTACACCTTC.

The genes are TRBV12-3 or TRBV12-4 and TRBJ1-2; 8 positions match TRBD1. This CDR3 has 15 amino acids. The V segment lost 6 bases and the J segment 5 bases; nucleotides outside the gene matches: 11. The CDR3 coding sequence is TGTGCCAGCAGCCCAAACAGGGGGGAGGAATATGGCTACACCTTC. Translating it yields CASSPNRGEEYGYTF.

The J gene is TRBJ2-3, the V gene TRBV5-1; the D gene could be TRBD1 or TRBD2 (6 bases each). Germline V gene data show CDR1 as SGHRS and CDR2 as YFSETQ. The CDR3 is made up of 16 amino acids. Trimming removed 2 bases at V and 0 bases at J, with 13 bases between. Here the CDR3 reads CASSFGGGQSTDTQYF. CDR3 DNA sequence: TGCGCCAGCAGCTTTGGTGGGGGGCAGAGCACAGATACGCAGTATTTT. Full variable domain (remainder filled in from reference TRBV5-1 and TRBJ2-3): KAGVTQTPRYLIKTRGQQVTLSCSPISGHRSVSWYQQTPGQGLQFLFEYFSETQRNKGNFPGRFSGRQFSNSRSEMNVSTLELGDSALYLCASSFGGGQSTDTQYFGPGTRLTVL.

In its sample, this clonotype was seen a few times. The rearrangement joins TRBV6-2 or TRBV6-3 to TRBJ2-7; 7 bases align to TRBD2. The CDR3 extends over 14 amino acids. V lost 7 bases and J lost 2; bases outside the gene matches: 8. Germline V lookup: CDR1 MNHEY, CDR2 SVGEGT. CDR3 amino acids: CASTQVAGAYEQYF. CDR3 coding DNA: TGTGCCAGCACCCAGGTCGCGGGAGCCTACGAGCAGTACTTC.

This CDR3 is CASSLRDGDNEQFF. CDR3 DNA sequence: TGTGCCAGCAGCTTGCGGGATGGGGACAATGAGCAGTTCTTC. The J gene is TRBJ2-1, the V gene TRBV7-3; weak D call: TRBD2 (6 bases). Germline assignment: CDR1 SGHTA and CDR2 FQGTGA. This CDR3 region has 14 residues. Trimming removed 3 bases at V and 5 bases at J, with 11 bases between.